This entry lists 29 T cell receptor beta chains sequenced from one sample in a study of cytomegalovirus exposure and HLA in healthy donors (dated by TCRdb to about 2017). Library construction relied on the immunoSEQ multiplex PCR assay. Here the immuneACCESS table is served through TCRdb, limited to in-frame sequences with V and J called. Missing clones are a known gap in these copies; in checked studies unresolved V genes cover under half, and the rest lacks a known reason. The sample profile shows about 240,000 clones; approximately 90% of them were found once. The ten largest clones take up about 2.8% of the sample. Sequenced: PBMCs. The source is a man aged 18 to 35 in good health and CMV-seronegative.

CDR3 loop: CASSYPTSGRVEQYF. As DNA, the CDR3 is TGTGCCAGCAGTTACCCAACTAGCGGGAGGGTTGAGCAGTACTTC. The genes are TRBV28 and TRBJ2-7; 13 bases fit TRBD2. The V gene's germline CDR1 is MDHEN and CDR2 SYDVKM. The CDR3 is 15 amino acids. Trimming took 4 bases from V and 7 from J; bases not matched to a gene: 7.

The J gene is TRBJ1-2, the V gene TRBV28, with TRBD1 matching 9 bases. The CDR3 totals 15 residues. CDR1 and CDR2 from the germline V gene are MDHEN and SYDVKM. Trimming removed 5 bases from V and 0 bases from J; junction bases left unmatched: 4. This CDR3 is CASSPWTGANYGYTF. Here the CDR3 DNA reads TGTGCCAGCAGTCCTTGGACAGGGGCTAACTATGGCTACACCTTC.

This clone was picked up one time. The V and J genes are TRBV29-1 and TRBJ1-4, with 7 bases that match TRBD1. V was pared by 6 bases and J by 5 bases, with 9 bases of the junction left unmatched. Germline CDR1 reads SQVTM; CDR2 reads ANQGSEA. The CDR3 sequence is 14 residues long. Here the CDR3 reads CSVITGVINEKLFF. The CDR3 coding sequence is TGCAGCGTCATAACAGGGGTTATCAATGAAAAACTGTTTTTT.

This chain connects TRBV6-6 to TRBJ1-5, with D uncertain. Germline assignment: CDR1 MNHNY and CDR2 SVGAGI (reference sequence). The CDR3 is 15 amino acids. Trimming cost V 0 bases and J 2 bases, with 8 bases left between them. The CDR3 here is CASSYSSAGNQPQHF. In nucleotides, the CDR3 is TGTGCCAGCAGTTACTCATCCGCAGGCAATCAGCCCCAGCATTTT.

The J gene is TRBJ1-1, the V gene TRBV27; 8 positions agree with TRBD1. From germline, CDR1 is MNHEY and CDR2 SMNVEV (reference sequence). CDR3 size: 16 residues. V shed 0 bases, J shed 1 base, and the junction held 4 bases outside the gene matches. The CDR3 loop is CASSLSPGTGNTEAFF. In nucleotides, the CDR3 is TGTGCCAGCAGTTTATCTCCCGGGACAGGGAACACTGAAGCTTTCTTT.

The chain links TRBV7-2 to TRBJ2-1, with D tentatively TRBD1 (7 bases). The V end was cut by 5 bases, the J end by 10 bases, with 15 bases between. This CDR3 has 13 residues. Germline V gives CDR1 SGHTA, CDR2 FQGNSA. The CDR3 spells CASSTAQGGEQFF. The CDR3, as DNA: TGTGCCAGCAGCACCGCCCAGGGGGGCGAGCAGTTCTTC.

V gene TRBV5-1 combines with J gene TRBJ2-7, with 10 bases fitting TRBD2. CDR1 SGHRS and CDR2 YFSETQ come from the germline V gene. Unmatched junction bases numbered 7, after V lost 3 bases and J lost 4 bases. The length of the CDR3 is 15 residues. This CDR3 reads CASSWEASGSYEQYF. Written as DNA, the CDR3 is TGCGCCAGCAGCTGGGAGGCTAGCGGGAGTTACGAGCAGTACTTC.

The rearrangement links TRBV29-1 to TRBJ2-5; 10 bases agree with TRBD1. CDR1 and CDR2 (germline): SQVTM, ANQGSEA. V was clipped by 7 bases and J by 5 bases; unmatched bases: 7. The CDR3 has 13 amino acids. The CDR3: CSGLTGGAETQYF. Written as DNA, the CDR3 is TGCAGCGGTCTGACAGGGGGCGCGGAGACCCAGTACTTC.

The V gene is TRBV11-2, the J gene TRBJ2-7, with TRBD2 matching 7 bases. Germline CDR1 reads SGHAT; CDR2 reads FQNNGV. Losses at the gene ends were 4 bases for V and 6 bases for J; bases not matched to a gene: 6. The CDR3 is 13 residues long. The CDR3 is CASSYRGRGEQYF. DNA for the CDR3: TGTGCCAGCAGCTATCGCGGGAGAGGCGAGCAGTACTTC.

The chain has TRBV15 and TRBJ2-3; perhaps TRBD2 as D (6 bases). Germline values: CDR1 LNHNV, CDR2 YYDKDF (reference sequence). V gave up 8 bases and J gave up 5 bases, with 17 bases separating them. The CDR3 contains 14 residues. CDR3 nucleotide sequence: TGTGCCACCGGAAAACGGGAGAGGGGAGATACGCAGTATTTT. Its protein product is CATGKRERGDTQYF.

The chain uses TRBV5-1 and TRBJ2-7; 9 bases map to TRBD1. This CDR3 is built from 15 residues. The ends lost 4 bases at V and 2 bases at J; junction bases unmatched: 7. Per the germline V gene, CDR1 is SGHRS and CDR2 is YFSETQ. CDR3 sequence: CASSPPGTGTYEQYF. The CDR3 coding sequence is TGCGCCAGCAGCCCCCCCGGGACAGGGACCTACGAGCAGTACTTC.

The rearrangement joins TRBV7-2 to TRBJ1-5, with D perhaps TRBD1 (5 bases). Germline V gene data show CDR1 as SGHTA and CDR2 as FQGNSA. V was shortened by 4 bases and J by 4 bases, with 14 bases between the two germline ends. The CDR3 runs to 15 residues. The DNA for the CDR3 is TGTGCCAGCAGCTCAGGAGGGACCGCGAATCAGCCCCAGCATTTT. It yields the protein CASSSGGTANQPQHF.

V usage is TRBV4-3 and J usage is TRBJ1-1; D is perhaps TRBD1 (6 bases). Germline V gene sequence: CDR1 LGHNA, CDR2 YSLEER. This CDR3 is 16 amino acids long. The V and J ends lost 4 bases and 3 bases respectively, with 18 bases between them. The CDR3 DNA reads as TGCGCCAGCAGCCTGATTCTGGGGGGGGCTGACACTGAAGCTTTCTTT. Translated: CASSLILGGADTEAFF.

The chain links TRBV7-2 to TRBJ1-2; D not resolved. The CDR3 is 14 residues long. Trimming removed 1 base at V and 5 bases at J, with 11 bases between. The germline V gene encodes CDR1 SGHTA and CDR2 FQGNSA. The CDR3 spells CASSLDVGDYGYTF. In DNA, the CDR3 is TGTGCCAGCAGCTTAGATGTCGGAGATTATGGCTACACCTTC. Full variable domain (outside the CDR3, taken from reference TRBV7-2 and TRBJ1-2): GAGVSQSPSNKVTEKGKDVELRCDPISGHTALYWYRQSLGQGLEFLIYFQGNSAPDKSGLPSDRFSAERTGGSVSTLTIQRTQQEDSAVYLCASSLDVGDYGYTFGSGTRLTVV.

V gene TRBV6-5 combines with J gene TRBJ2-5; the match to TRBD1 covers 9 bases. The CDR3 consists of 15 residues. Germline assignment: CDR1 MNHEY and CDR2 SVGAGI. V was clipped by 7 bases and J by 4 bases; unmatched bases: 10. This CDR3 is CASTIWDREGETQYF. The CDR3 DNA reads TGTGCCAGCACCATATGGGACAGGGAAGGAGAGACCCAGTACTTC.

This chain joins TRBV4-2 and TRBJ2-3, with a tentative D call TRBD2 (6 bases). The CDR3 contains 14 residues. V was clipped by 6 bases and J by 2 bases, with 12 bases between them. Germline V lookup: CDR1 LGHNA, CDR2 YNFKEQ. In DNA form, the CDR3 reads TGTGCCAGCAGGGCTAGCGTTTCCACAGATACGCAGTATTTT. This gives the protein CASRASVSTDTQYF.

The J gene is TRBJ1-6, the V gene TRBV5-1; 8 nucleotides agree with TRBD1. The CDR3 is made up of 13 amino acids. The trim removed 6 bases at V and 11 bases at J, leaving 7 bases unmatched. Germline V gives CDR1 SGHRS, CDR2 YFSETQ. CDR3 region: CASTLTGEAPLHF. Here the CDR3 DNA reads TGCGCCAGCACCCTGACAGGGGAGGCACCCCTCCACTTT.

The genes are TRBV7-2 and TRBJ1-6; 7 bases align to TRBD1. J gave up 5 bases and V 5 bases, and 6 bases lay outside the gene matches. Germline lookup yields CDR1 SGHTA and CDR2 FQGNSA. The CDR3 spans 15 residues. CDR3 protein: CASSPQTGDNSPLHF. The CDR3 region has the DNA TGTGCCAGCAGCCCCCAAACAGGGGATAATTCACCCCTCCACTTT.

The CDR3 sequence is CASSRRGGVGEKLFF. In DNA, the CDR3 is TGTGCCAGCAGTCGAAGGGGTGGGGTTGGCGAAAAACTGTTTTTT. The genes are TRBV2 and TRBJ1-4, with a tentative D call TRBD1 (5 bases). CDR1 and CDR2 (germline): SNHLY, FYNNEI. The CDR3 has 15 residues. Between the trimmed V and J ends, which lost 5 bases and 8 bases, there was a span of 18 bases. The complete variable domain, with remaining parts taken from reference TRBV2 and TRBJ1-4, reads EPEVTQTPSHQVTQMGQEVILRCVPISNHLYFYWYRQILGQKVEFLVSFYNNEISEKSEIFDDQFSVERPDGSNFTLKIRSTKLEDSAMYFCASSRRGGVGEKLFFGSGTQLSVL.

The V call is TRBV6-6, the J call TRBJ1-5; D is undetermined. This CDR3 comprises 14 residues. Germline lookup yields CDR1 MNHNY and CDR2 SVGAGI (reference sequence). Deletions cut 7 bases from V and 0 bases from J, with 10 bases between. The CDR3 DNA sequence: TGTGCCAGCATAGACATCTATAGCAATCAGCCCCAGCATTTT. Translated: CASIDIYSNQPQHF.

The V and J genes are TRBV29-1 and TRBJ1-1; no reliable D call. The length of the CDR3 is 10 residues. V was cut by 4 bases and J by 11 bases, with 11 bases left in between. Germline V gene data show CDR1 as SQVTM and CDR2 as ANQGSEA. The CDR3 DNA is TGCAGCGTTGTTCGGGGATTTGCTTTCTTT. This gives the protein CSVVRGFAFF.

This chain links TRBV10-2 with TRBJ1-1; D is unresolved. With 6 bases removed from V and 1 base from J, the gap between germline ends came to 9 bases. The CDR3 has 13 amino acids. Germline V gene data show CDR1 as WSHSY and CDR2 as SAAADI. CDR3 sequence: CASSPGGNTEAFF. The CDR3 DNA sequence: TGCGCCAGCAGCCCGGGAGGGAACACTGAAGCTTTCTTT.

V gene TRBV29-1 combines with J gene TRBJ1-1; 7 bases fit TRBD1. This CDR3 spans 12 amino acids. Germline-derived CDR1 and CDR2 are SQVTM and ANQGSEA. V shed 8 bases, J shed 3 bases, and the junction held 6 bases outside the gene matches. The CDR3: CSTRDSHTEAFF. For the CDR3, the DNA is TGCAGCACACGGGACAGTCACACTGAAGCTTTCTTT.

The rearrangement joins TRBV4-3 to TRBJ2-3, with 8 positions matching TRBD1. Trimming removed 0 bases from V and 3 bases from J; junction bases left unmatched: 8. The CDR3 sequence is 17 residues long. Germline V gene data show CDR1 as LGHNA and CDR2 as YSLEER. Here the CDR3 reads CASSQDTTGALTDTQYF. The CDR3 DNA reads TGCGCCAGCAGCCAAGACACGACAGGGGCTTTAACAGATACGCAGTATTTT.

The rearrangement joins TRBV7-8 to TRBJ2-5, with D maybe TRBD2 (6 bases). This CDR3 comprises 15 residues. V was cut by 1 base and J by 5 bases, with 14 bases left in between. Per the germline V gene, CDR1 is SGHVS and CDR2 is FQNEAQ. The CDR3 nucleotides are TGTGCCAGCAGCTTAGAGCCGAGGGAGGTGGAGACCCAGTACTTC. As protein: CASSLEPREVETQYF.

The rearrangement links TRBV27 to TRBJ1-2, with a possible D match to TRBD1 (6 bases). The CDR3 extends over 13 amino acids. From germline, CDR1 is MNHEY and CDR2 SMNVEV (reference sequence). V lost 5 bases, J lost 7 bases, and 14 bases lay in between. The CDR3 region has the DNA TGTGCCAGCAGTCTAGACAGGTTTGGTGGCTACACCTTC. Its protein product is CASSLDRFGGYTF.

The chain couples TRBV7-9 to TRBJ1-2; D possibly corresponds to TRBD1 (6 bases). Germline V gene lookup returns CDR1 SEHNR and CDR2 FQNEAQ (reference sequence). The CDR3 consists of 13 residues. V shed 6 bases and J shed 7 bases, with 15 bases lying between them. This CDR3 reads CASRRTDSSGYTF. The CDR3 bases are TGTGCCAGCAGACGGACAGATAGCTCTGGCTACACCTTC.

The chain is built from TRBV7-2 and TRBJ2-7, with 8 bases aligning to TRBD2. This CDR3 has 14 residues. Germline-derived CDR1 and CDR2 are SGHTA and FQGNSA. The V gene end was trimmed by 3 bases and the J gene end by 2 bases; junction bases not matched to a gene: 3. CDR3: CASSFSGAAYEQYF. The CDR3, as DNA: TGTGCCAGCAGCTTTAGCGGGGCGGCCTACGAGCAGTACTTC.

This clone was seen once. A much larger clone lies one base from this, so it may be a read error. This rearrangement joins TRBV5-4 to TRBJ1-5; perhaps TRBD1 as D (5 bases). V dropped 0 bases and J dropped 6 bases, with 7 bases sitting between them. Germline CDR1 and CDR2: SGHNT and YYREEE (reference sequence). This CDR3 spans 13 amino acids. This chain's CDR3 is CASSLEGAQPQHF. The CDR3 DNA sequence: TGTGCCAGCAGCTTGGAAGGGGCTCAGCCCCAGCATTTT.